This T cell receptor (beta chain) was recorded in a study of identical twins. Template switching (which added a universal primer site) was used, and cDNA carried unique molecular identifiers. TCRdb ran MiXCR on the 5' RACE reads and lists one entry per CDR3 protein. The sample yields fewer than 900,000 distinct CDR3 sequences, approximately 21% seen once. Study-level findings and limits: For out-of-frame beta sequences, excess twin sharing was weaker.

Germline V lookup: CDR1 ENHRY, CDR2 SYGVKD. CDR3 size: 21 residues. V shed 11 bases and J 4 bases; nucleotides not matched to a gene: 27. About this clonotype itself: Its matching antigen is unknown.

These data were also filed under a second study, of T cells expressing NK-cell markers.

Sequenced input: PBMCs. The chain couples TRBV10-3 to TRBJ2-3; 13 bases agree with TRBD2. The receptor comes from a woman younger than 35 in good health. DNA for the CDR3: TGTGCCCGACCCAGCTCCACCGGTTGGACTAGCGGGAGTGGGGTTTCAGATACGCAGTATTTT. Protein: CARPSSTGWTSGSGVSDTQYF.